Following are 30 T cell receptor beta chains from one sample sequenced in a study of T cells in Graves' hyperthyroidism and ophthalmopathy. It was RNA transcripts that yielded the amplified TCR beta CDR3 regions. First-round RT-PCR with HTBI primers amplified the TCR CDR3 region. TCRdb recomputed calls from the multiplex PCR reads with MiXCR, one row per CDR3 protein. The sample has some 600,000 distinct CDR3 sequences; approximately 15% are singletons. The specimen was blood. The receptors originated from a woman between 25 and 40 years old with Graves' hyperthyroidism that later progressed to Graves' ophthalmopathy.

This clonotype was detected ten times or more. The chain couples TRBV6-5 to TRBJ2-1; maybe TRBD2 (5 bases). V was cut by 2 bases and J by 0 bases, with 20 bases left in between. Germline lookup yields CDR1 MNHEY and CDR2 SVGAGI. The CDR3 spans 19 residues. CDR3: CASSYSQLLRGSSYNEQFF. CDR3 DNA: TGTGCCAGCAGTTACAGCCAGCTCCTCCGGGGAAGCTCCTACAATGAGCAGTTCTTC.

This clonotype has ten or more counts. The chain links TRBV12-3 or TRBV12-4 to TRBJ1-5; 12 nucleotides match TRBD1. With V trimmed by 5 bases and J by 5 bases, 4 bases remained unmatched. This CDR3 has 15 amino acids. The CDR3 DNA follows: TGTGCCAGCAGTCCGGGACAGGGGGCATATCAGCCCCAGCATTTT. This codes for CASSPGQGAYQPQHF.

This chain uses TRBV7-9 with TRBJ2-7; 10 bases are a match to TRBD1. This CDR3 has 14 residues. J gave up 7 bases and V 2 bases, and 5 bases lay outside the gene matches. In germline, CDR1 is SEHNR, CDR2 FQNEAQ (reference sequence). CDR3 amino acids: CASSLSDRGREQYF. Written as DNA, the CDR3 is TGTGCCAGCAGCTTATCAGACAGGGGGCGAGAGCAGTACTTC.

The rearrangement links TRBV14 to TRBJ1-2; D is unclear. CDR3 length: 16 amino acids. With 0 bases removed from V and 2 bases from J, the gap between germline ends came to 13 bases. Germline lookup yields CDR1 SGHDN and CDR2 FVKESK. This CDR3 is CASSQDLWESNYGYTF. CDR3 DNA sequence: TGTGCCAGCAGCCAAGATCTTTGGGAATCAAACTATGGCTACACCTTC.

This clonotype occurred many times. The chain combines TRBV5-8 with TRBJ1-6; TRBD1 matches at 10 bases. Germline loops: CDR1 SGHTS, CDR2 YDEGEE. V was pared by 4 bases and J by 9 bases, with 4 bases of the junction left unmatched. The CDR3 has 14 amino acids. The CDR3 loop reads CASSTRDRGSPLHF. CDR3 coding DNA: TGTGCCAGCAGCACCCGGGACAGGGGTTCACCCCTCCACTTT.

In this sample, this clonotype turned up many times. The chain recombines TRBV7-9 with TRBJ2-5; D is perhaps TRBD1 (6 bases). The germline CDR1 and CDR2 sequences are SEHNR and FQNEAQ (reference sequence). This CDR3 has 13 residues. V was trimmed by 4 bases and J by 5 bases, leaving 11 bases between them. The CDR3: CASSYRAEETQYF. CDR3 DNA sequence: TGTGCCAGCAGCTACAGGGCAGAGGAGACCCAGTACTTC.

The CDR3 bases are TGTGCCACCAGTGATACCTCGTACGGGAGGGCTGCAGATACGCAGTATTTT. The encoded protein is CATSDTSYGRAADTQYF. The chain recombines TRBV24-1 with TRBJ2-3, with 8 bases aligning to TRBD2. CDR3 length: 17 residues. CDR1 and CDR2 (germline): KGHDR, SFDVKD. The junction had 11 bases not matched to a gene; V was cut back by 3 bases and J by 4 bases.

This clonotype was recorded at least ten times. The chain uses TRBV24-1 and TRBJ2-2; possibly TRBD2 for D (6 bases). Trimming took off 1 base at V and 2 bases at J, with 10 bases between the two ends. CDR1 is KGHDR and CDR2 is SFDVKD in the germline V gene. CDR3 size: 16 residues. CDR3 nucleotides: TGTGCCACCAGTGATTTTGGGGGGTCTAACACCGGGGAGCTGTTTTTT. Translation: CATSDFGGSNTGELFF.

Concerning this clonotype itself: The junction differs from germline at one of its ends, possibly a read error. The rearrangement joins TRBV3-1 to TRBJ2-6; 7 nucleotides agree with TRBD2. Looked up from germline, CDR1 is LGHDT and CDR2 is YNNKEL (reference sequence). The CDR3 has 18 residues. CDR3 DNA sequence: TGTGCCAGCTGCCAAGATCGATCGGGGGGATCTGGGGCCAACGTCCTGACTTTC. Translation: CASCQDRSGGSGANVLTF.

This clonotype was recorded at least ten times. The CDR3 loop reads CSARHLFGYTF. CDR3 bases: TGCAGCGCCCGACACCTTTTTGGCTACACCTTC. The J gene is TRBJ1-2, the V gene TRBV29-1; D is ambiguous. There are 11 residues in the CDR3. Germline assignment: CDR1 SQVTM and CDR2 ANQGSEA. V was pared by 7 bases and J by 7 bases, with 13 bases between.

Many counts were recorded for this clonotype. The chain employs TRBV30 and TRBJ2-5; perhaps D is TRBD1 or TRBD2 (5 bases each). V was shortened by 5 bases and J by 3 bases, with 22 bases between the two germline ends. Germline CDR1 GTSNPN, CDR2 SVGIG (reference sequence). CDR3 length equals 16 residues. The CDR3 DNA reads as TGTGCCTGGCGGCCGAGTTGGGGGACCCCAAAAGAGACCCAGTACTTC. Protein product: CAWRPSWGTPKETQYF.

This clonotype was seen repeatedly, ten times or more. This chain connects TRBV14 to TRBJ2-1; weak D call: TRBD2 (5 bases). Germline values: CDR1 SGHDN, CDR2 FVKESK. V was shortened by 1 base and J by 2 bases, with 9 bases between the two germline ends. This CDR3 has 15 amino acids. This CDR3 reads CASSQVLAPYNEQFF. In DNA, the CDR3 is TGTGCCAGCAGCCAAGTCCTAGCCCCCTACAATGAGCAGTTCTTC.

This clonotype showed up many times. The chain has TRBV11-3 and TRBJ1-4; D gene uncertain. The CDR3 runs to 15 residues. Trimming removed 4 bases at V and 5 bases at J, with 14 bases between. Germline-derived CDR1 and CDR2 are SGHNT and YENEEA. The CDR3 loop reads CASSSRRIQNEKLFF. CDR3 bases: TGTGCCAGCAGCTCCCGGAGGATCCAGAATGAAAAACTGTTTTTT.

This clonotype came up many times. The chain uses TRBV11-3 and TRBJ2-7; 7 bases fit TRBD2. The CDR3 sequence is 16 residues long. Germline V gives CDR1 SGHNT, CDR2 YENEEA. V lost 5 bases, J lost 4 bases, and 14 bases stayed unmatched. The CDR3: CASSVLSWRGSYEQYF. The CDR3 nucleotides read TGTGCCAGCAGCGTATTGTCTTGGCGGGGGTCTTACGAGCAGTACTTC.

There are many counts of this clonotype. The chain links TRBV30 to TRBJ1-3; D is uncertain. Between the trimmed V and J ends, which lost 2 bases and 4 bases, there was a span of 6 bases. This CDR3 has 12 amino acids. Germline V CDR1 and CDR2: GTSNPN, SVGIG (reference sequence). The CDR3 DNA reads as TGTGCCTGGAGTCACGAGGGAAACACCATATATTTT. Translated: CAWSHEGNTIYF.

Turning to this clonotype: One end of the junction varies from germline; a read error may be responsible. This chain connects TRBV27 to TRBJ2-7; 9 bases are a match to TRBD1. The germline gives CDR1 MNHEY, CDR2 SMNVEV (reference sequence). CDR3 length: 14 residues. CDR3 loop: CARSLWGQGYEQYF. The CDR3 DNA is TGTGCCCGCAGTTTATGGGGACAGGGCTACGAGCAGTACTTC.

This clonotype has a count of ten or more. The chain employs TRBV27 and TRBJ1-2; no definite D call. Between the trimmed V and J ends, which lost 5 bases and 8 bases, there was a span of 18 bases. This CDR3 contains 14 residues. CDR1 and CDR2 (germline): MNHEY, SMNVEV (reference sequence). CDR3 DNA: TGTGCCAGCAGTGTAGGACCCTACTCACACGGCTACACCTTC. Amino acid sequence: CASSVGPYSHGYTF.

This clonotype was counted many times. The chain employs TRBV10-3 and TRBJ2-1; D is perhaps TRBD2 (5 bases). The CDR3 contains 16 residues. Germline-derived CDR1 and CDR2 are ENHRY and SYGVKD. Trimming left V 4 bases short and J 5 bases short, with 18 bases between. The CDR3 here is CAISAFRGKKDNEQFF. The CDR3 DNA is TGTGCCATCAGTGCATTTAGAGGGAAGAAGGACAATGAGCAGTTCTTC.

This clonotype was recorded a few times. The DNA of the CDR3 is TGCAGTGCTGTCCCAGGTAGTTCTGGGGCCAACGTCCTGACTTTC. Residues: CSAVPGSSGANVLTF. V is TRBV20-1 and J is TRBJ2-6; D not resolved. The V and J ends lost 5 bases and 1 base respectively, with 12 bases between them. Germline V lookup: CDR1 DFQATT, CDR2 SNEGSKA (reference sequence). The CDR3 has 15 residues.

This clonotype was detected many times. This chain joins TRBV12-3 or TRBV12-4 and TRBJ2-7, with D tentatively TRBD1 (6 bases). This CDR3 spans 15 amino acids. V was shortened by 1 base and J by 2 bases, with 12 bases between the two germline ends. This CDR3 is CASSLGTVDTYEQYF. DNA of the CDR3: TGTGCCAGCAGTTTAGGGACAGTCGATACCTACGAGCAGTACTTC.

This clonotype has ten or more counts. The chain couples TRBV10-3 to TRBJ1-1; D ambiguous. This CDR3 spans 13 amino acids. The germline gives CDR1 ENHRY, CDR2 SYGVKD. The germline V and J ends were trimmed by 7 bases and 5 bases, with 14 bases remaining between them. The CDR3 here is CAITGEPGTEAFF. The CDR3 DNA is TGTGCCATCACTGGAGAGCCGGGAACTGAAGCTTTCTTT.

This clonotype came up many times. This chain links TRBV11-2 with TRBJ2-2; 7 bases are shared with TRBD1. The CDR3 has 15 residues. J gave up 1 base and V 5 bases, and 4 bases lay outside the gene matches. The germline V gene encodes CDR1 SGHAT and CDR2 FQNNGV. The CDR3 region has the DNA TGTGCCAGCAGCAGACAGGGAAAGAACACCGGGGAGCTGTTTTTT. Protein product: CASSRQGKNTGELFF.

The chain combines TRBV2 with TRBJ2-7; the match to TRBD2 covers 15 bases. V shed 6 bases and J 3 bases; nucleotides not matched to a gene: 9. Germline-derived CDR1 and CDR2 are SNHLY and FYNNEI. This CDR3 is 17 amino acids long. The CDR3 DNA follows: TGTGCCAGCAGCCTGGGACTAGCGGGAGGAACCAGCTACGAGCAGTACTTC. Residues: CASSLGLAGGTSYEQYF.

This clonotype has ten or more counts. The chain links TRBV28 to TRBJ1-6; D gene unclear. V was shortened by 2 bases and J by 12 bases, with 11 bases between the two germline ends. CDR1 is MDHEN and CDR2 is SYDVKM in the germline V gene. This CDR3 has 13 amino acids. DNA for the CDR3: TGTGCCAGCAGTTTAGCCCCCCCAGTACCCCTCCACTTT. Its protein is CASSLAPPVPLHF.

For this clonotype: At one end the junction does not follow the germline gene, possibly because of a read error. The genes are TRBV2 and TRBJ2-5; the match to TRBD2 covers 9 bases. The CDR3 sequence is 17 residues long. Germline V CDR1 and CDR2: SNHLY, FYNNEI. In DNA form, the CDR3 reads TGTGCCAGCCGGAGGAGCCTAGCGGGGATGTACCAAGAGATCCAGTACTTC. Translating gives CASRRSLAGMYQEIQYF.

This clonotype was recorded many times. The chain has TRBV18 and TRBJ2-3, with D hard to call. Trimming removed 8 bases at V and 1 base at J, with 7 bases between. Germline values: CDR1 KGHSH, CDR2 LQKENI. This CDR3 has 12 amino acids. The CDR3 bases are TGTGCCAGCAGCCCCCGCACAGATACGCAGTATTTT. As protein: CASSPRTDTQYF. The variable domain in full, with the rest retrieved from reference TRBV18 and TRBJ2-3, is NAGVMQNPRHLVRRRGQEARLRCSPMKGHSHVYWYRQLPEEGLKFMVYLQKENIIDESGMPKERFSAEFPKEGPSILRIQQVVRGDSAAYFCASSPRTDTQYFGPGTRLTVL.

This clonotype was counted ten times or more. This chain connects TRBV12-3 or TRBV12-4 to TRBJ2-2; 14 bases line up with TRBD2. This CDR3 region has 17 residues. Trimming at V came to 1 base and at J to 9 bases, leaving 7 bases not matched to a gene. CDR3 DNA: TGTGCCAGCAGTTTAGTGATGGGACTAGCGGGAGTAAGGGAGCTGTTTTTT. It encodes CASSLVMGLAGVRELFF.

V usage is TRBV6-2 or TRBV6-3 and J usage is TRBJ2-5, with D possibly being TRBD1 (6 bases). The ends were cut back, 8 bases at V and 2 bases at J, with 12 bases in the middle. The CDR3 loop spans 13 amino acids. Germline CDR1 MNHEY, CDR2 SVGEGT. The CDR3 reads CASQSRGQETQYF. In DNA form, the CDR3 reads TGTGCCAGCCAATCTAGGGGGCAAGAGACCCAGTACTTC.

Comments on this clonotype: One end of the junction does not line up with germline, which may come from a read error. The chain combines TRBV12-3 or TRBV12-4 with TRBJ2-3, with D tentatively TRBD1 (5 bases). The CDR3 extends over 13 amino acids. The DNA of the CDR3 is TGTGCCGGCAGTTTTATAGGGGCAGGTACGCAGTATTTT. It is translated as CAGSFIGAGTQYF.

This clonotype was recorded many times. The chain is built from TRBV20-1 and TRBJ2-7; D is unclear. Trimming stripped 1 base from V and 3 bases from J, with 10 bases between. CDR3 size: 13 residues. The germline CDR1 and CDR2 sequences are DFQATT and SNEGSKA (reference sequence). The CDR3 loop is CSARAAVIYEQYF. The CDR3 bases are TGCAGTGCTAGAGCCGCAGTGATCTACGAGCAGTACTTC.